Following are 2 T cell receptor beta chains from one sample sequenced in a study of blood T cells in healthy people across ages. Primers used in a second PCR of roughly 7 to 12 cycles were a sample-barcoded 5' primer and a J-beta primer mix. TCRdb passed the 5' RACE reads through MiXCR, listing each CDR3 protein once. The data show around 1.5 million distinct CDR3 sequences, 42% seen once. Sequenced material: blood. These receptors were obtained from a woman aged 18-29 years in good health.

The rearrangement links TRBV5-6 to TRBJ2-7; 7 positions match TRBD2. The DNA end lines up better with TRBJ2-5; the J call may be wrong. Germline values: CDR1 SGHDT, CDR2 YYEEEE. The CDR3 is made up of 16 amino acids. CDR3 in amino acids: CASSLFIPRGEETQYF. The CDR3 DNA reads TGTGCCAGCAGCTTGTTTATCCCCCGGGGGGAAGAGACCCAGTACTTC.

This chain links TRBV6-1 with TRBJ2-2, with D uncertain. Germline CDR1 and CDR2: MNHNS and SASEGT. V lost 1 base and J lost 5, with 8 bases in between. This CDR3 comprises 14 residues. In DNA form, the CDR3 reads TGTGCCAGCAGTGAAGAAGGCTGGACCGGGGAGCTGTTTTTT. It yields the protein CASSEEGWTGELFF.